The rows below give T cell receptor beta chains drawn from one sample of a study of cytomegalovirus exposure and HLA in healthy donors. Repertoires were generated with immunoSEQ multiplex PCR, while TCRdb's copy carries only in-frame clones and drops some. The sample contains tens of thousands of clones, roughly 72% of which appear only once. Input material: PBMCs. The receptor set was obtained from a woman aged 45-60 years in good health and CMV-seropositive. Both conserved end residues are part of each CDR3. Fields, in order: V gene, CDR3 protein.

TRBV18 CASSPPGQLFSYNEQFF
TRBV9 CASSAQLAGDMNEQFF
TRBV5-1 CASSKWGQNQNEKLFF
TRBV5-4 CASSWDSGEAFF
TRBV2 CASFRDWRSYNEQFF
TRBV5-1 CASSPVGRQGKYEQYF
TRBV5-6 CASSGGGRQTGELFF
TRBV19 CASSITGQGAYEQYF
TRBV4-2 CASSQVSQGEDYGYTF
TRBV6-1 CASALDGQGSGEQYF
TRBV19 CASSEGRQETQYF
TRBV5-1 CASSLSPGQGAYGYTF
TRBV7-9 CASSQAGTEHEAFF
TRBV10-1 CASRPGQGTDTEAFF
TRBV7-7 CASSPNGYNEQFF
TRBV5-6 CASSSDRGGTGELFF
TRBV6-5 CASRPATGVAGYTF
TRBV18 CASSPRLAADTQYF
TRBV5-1 CASSLGSGRDYEQYF
TRBV25-1 CASSNLGAGGGETQYF
TRBV5-4 CASNDRGRVETQYF
TRBV18 CASSPSWGPSYEQYF
TRBV2 CASSRGFLYEQYF
TRBV5-6 CASSLEGAPFNEQFF
TRBV5-1 CASSFPPGQGAGSTGELFF
TRBV2 CASNDLAGSTEAFF
TRBV29-1 CSVGRDSGHEQYF
TRBV29-1 CSVIAGGSDTQYF
TRBV7-8 CASSFSRSYEQYF
TRBV12-5 CASGFGGPVTDTQYF
TRBV28 CASARDIRYF
TRBV6-6 CASSYLASNEQFF
TRBV6-4 CASSNRGSTGELFF
TRBV19 CASSIGGGGPSNTEAFF
TRBV29-1 CSVAGQGYRDTQYF
TRBV19 CASSTLAGGYNEQFF
TRBV19 CASSSLTDTQYF
TRBV7-6 CASSLLAGGGEQYF
TRBV18 CASSVTSGREWTTGELFF
TRBV6-6 CASSQKGTGRGYGYTF
TRBV7-7 CASSETGTRETQYF
TRBV4-2 CASSQDNPLLDTQYF
TRBV6-5 CASSHMGRQETQYF